This T cell receptor beta chain comes out of a study of Ad26.COV2.S vaccination and SARS-CoV-2 variants. General observations from the study: Once vaccination had occurred, spike-specific CD8+ and CD4+ T cell responses reportedly showed substantial breadth.

Repertoires were generated with immunoSEQ multiplex PCR, while TCRdb's copy carries only in-frame clones and drops some. The sample consists of around 350,000 clones, 90% to 95% of them appearing once. On this clone: Its antigen remains unknown.

Sequencing used peripheral blood, obtained after recovery from COVID-19. The TCR comes from a human donor who had recovered from COVID-19.

CDR3 protein: CASSLPQRGSYNEQFF. CDR3 nucleotide sequence: TGTGCCAGCAGCCTCCCCCAAAGAGGGTCCTACAATGAGCAGTTCTTC. The chain joins TRBV14 to TRBJ2-1, with a tentative D call TRBD2 (5 bases). CDR1 is SGHDN and CDR2 is FVKESK in the germline V gene. Trimming left V 4 bases short and J 1 base short, with 14 bases between. The CDR3 is made up of 16 amino acids.